The text below deals with one T cell receptor beta chain. This entry belongs to a study of technical replicates of blood from a few donors. This table comes from immunoSEQ multiplex PCR, and its TCRdb copy is limited to in-frame clones, with some not included. This table has about 58,000 clones, approximately 94% appearing once. From germline, CDR1 is MNHEY and CDR2 SMNVEV (reference sequence). CDR3 length: 15 residues. The V gene lost 6 bases and the J gene lost 6 bases, with 19 bases spanning the gap. Specimen: PBMCs. This sequence was found in a human donor in good health. Some clones in this sample may be carry-over from other donors' samples. V and J are TRBV27 and TRBJ2-3; weak D call: TRBD1 (5 bases). The CDR3 loop is CASSPALGAWDTQYF. The CDR3 DNA follows: TGTGCCAGCAGCCCGGCTTTAGGGGCGTGGGATACGCAGTATTTT.